This T cell receptor (beta chain) was captured by sequencing in a study of somatic mutations in cytotoxic T cells in rheumatoid arthritis. The method was immunoSEQ multiplex PCR; TCRdb's version includes in-frame clones alone and lacks a portion of them. The sample contains thousands of clones, about 79% of which appear only once. The CDR3 is made up of 19 amino acids. The sequence came from a woman aged 50 to 65 in good health. The V and J genes are TRBV21-1 and TRBJ2-6; the D call in the table, TRBD1, was not verified against the DNA. TRBV21-1 is a documented pseudogene. The sequencing input was CD8+ T cells sorted from blood. The CDR3 DNA reads TGTGCCAGCAGCAAAGAAGGGACAAATACAAGCTCTGGGGCCAACGTCCTGACTTTC. Residues: CASSKEGTNTSSGANVLTF.